The 3 T cell receptor beta chains below come from one sample, sequenced in a study of radiotherapy plus CTLA-4 blockade in lung cancer. Data came from immunoSEQ multiplex PCR; TCRdb stores just in-frame clones and leaves some out. The table lists around 80,000 clones, 75% to 90% of them singletons. The sequencing here drew on peripheral blood, taken from a patient treated with radiotherapy plus ipilimumab. Every receptor here comes from a human donor with non-small cell lung cancer who had stable disease on radiotherapy plus ipilimumab.

The chain joins TRBV5-4 to TRBJ1-5, with unresolved D. Trimming pared 2 bases from V and 2 bases from J, leaving 8 bases between. The CDR3 loop spans 14 amino acids. Per the germline V gene, CDR1 is SGHNT and CDR2 is YYREEE (reference sequence). In DNA, the CDR3 is TGTGCCAGCAGCTTTGGGGTTGGCAATCAGCCCCAGCATTTT. Translation gives CASSFGVGNQPQHF. The variable domain in full, completed from reference TRBV5-4 and TRBJ1-5, reads ETGVTQSPTHLIKTRGQQVTLRCSSQSGHNTVSWYQQALGQGPQFIFQYYREEENGRGNFPPRFSGLQFPNYSSELNVNALELDDSALYLCASSFGVGNQPQHFGDGTRLSIL.

This clone is medium-sized within its sample. The chain joins TRBV14 to TRBJ1-2; D not certain. The V gene's germline CDR1 is SGHDN and CDR2 FVKESK. The V and J ends lost 2 bases and 8 bases respectively, with 15 bases between them. The CDR3 totals 14 residues. CDR3 in DNA: TGTGCCAGCAGCCAAAGGGCATCCGTGATGGGCTACACCTTC. It specifies CASSQRASVMGYTF.

The V call is TRBV5-4, the J call TRBJ1-1; D perhaps matches TRBD1 (5 bases). Germline values: CDR1 SGHNT, CDR2 YYREEE (reference sequence). The CDR3 runs 13 residues. V gave up 0 bases and J gave up 7 bases, with 10 bases separating them. CDR3 residues: CASSLGGTGEAFF. CDR3 nucleotides: TGTGCCAGCAGCTTGGGGGGGACGGGTGAAGCTTTCTTT.